This TCR beta chain was obtained from a study of blood T cell repertoires in COVID-19. The wider study: Acute and convalescent COVID-19 specimens originated in the United States, Italy and Spain. From T cells, B-cell-depleted T cells, or PBMCs came the material, which was cDNA or gDNA.

The germline V gene encodes CDR1 LNHDA and CDR2 SQIVND (reference sequence). V gave up 3 bases and J gave up 5 bases; unmatched junction bases: 5. The CDR3 spans 15 residues. Authors' data handling: The assay estimated nucleated cells by amplifying reference gene primers. Sequencing was performed with immunoSEQ multiplex PCR; in TCRdb, only in-frame clones are kept and a portion is missing. V and J calls and clone size are given by that table; D and trimming were obtained from the DNA. This sample carries some 150,000 clones, around four fifths of them seen once, and the ten largest clones take less than 2.5%.

The chain uses TRBV19 and TRBJ2-1; TRBD2 matches at 9 bases. This receptor was taken from a man between 70 and 80 years old with acute or convalescent COVID-19. The sequenced sample was peripheral blood. Here the CDR3 DNA reads TGTGCCAGTAGTATCAGACTAGCGGTCGACAATGAGCAGTTCTTC. Translation gives CASSIRLAVDNEQFF. Full variable domain (outside the CDR3, taken from reference TRBV19 and TRBJ2-1): DGGITQSPKYLFRKEGQNVTLSCEQNLNHDAMYWYRQDPGQGLRLIYYSQIVNDFQKGDIAEGYSVSREKKESFPLTVTSAQKNPTAFYLCASSIRLAVDNEQFFGPGTRLTVL.